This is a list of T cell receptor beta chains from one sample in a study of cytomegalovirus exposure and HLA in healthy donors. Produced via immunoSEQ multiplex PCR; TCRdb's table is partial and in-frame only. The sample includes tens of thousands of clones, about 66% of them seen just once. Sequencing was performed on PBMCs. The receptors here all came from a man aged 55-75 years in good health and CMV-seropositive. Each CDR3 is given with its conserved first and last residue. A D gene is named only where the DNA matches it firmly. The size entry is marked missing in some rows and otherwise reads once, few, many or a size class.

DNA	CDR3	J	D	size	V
TGTGCCAGCAGTAACCCGGCGGGTGAGCGTCCGGTAGAGACCCAGTACTTC	CASSNPAGERPVETQYF	TRBJ2-5	NA	NA	TRBV28
TGTGCCAGCAGTGTTGAGGGAGTCACGAATTCACCCCTCCACTTT	CASSVEGVTNSPLHF	TRBJ1-6	NA	NA	TRBV2
TGTGCCAGCAGCCGTACAGGGGGCGGAGGAGAGACCCAGTACTTC	CASSRTGGGGETQYF	TRBJ2-5	TRBD1	once	TRBV11-3
TGTGCCAGCACGGCGGCGGGAGGTCCCTACGAGCAGTACTTC	CASTAAGGPYEQYF	TRBJ2-7	TRBD2	NA	TRBV28
TGTGCCTGGAGTTCGCAGGGGGCGAGGAACTATGGCTACACCTTC	CAWSSQGARNYGYTF	TRBJ1-2	TRBD1	NA	TRBV30
TGTGCCAGCAGCAGATCACAGGGAGTGGGGCATCAGCCCCAGCATTTT	CASSRSQGVGHQPQHF	TRBJ1-5	NA	NA	TRBV5-8
TGTGCCAGCAGCGACGACAGAAGGAGTGAAAAACTGTTTTTT	CASSDDRRSEKLFF	TRBJ1-4	NA	NA	TRBV6-6
TGTGCCAGCAGGTCAACAGGGAGGGTAAACACTGAAGCTTTCTTT	CASRSTGRVNTEAFF	TRBJ1-1	NA	NA	TRBV6-5
TGTGCTAGTGGTTTAGGGACAGGGACCTACGAGCAGTACTTC	CASGLGTGTYEQYF	TRBJ2-7	TRBD1	NA	TRBV12-5
TGTGCCAGCAGCTTGGGGCAGGGGGCATACACTGAAGCTTTCTTT	CASSLGQGAYTEAFF	TRBJ1-1	TRBD1	NA	TRBV5-4
TGTGCCAGCAGCCCAGACAGGGGGCGGGAGCAGTTCTTC	CASSPDRGREQFF	TRBJ2-1	TRBD1	NA	TRBV7-8
TGCGCCAGCAGCTTGGTACCCACAGGATTGAGCAATCAGCCCCAGCATTTT	CASSLVPTGLSNQPQHF	TRBJ1-5	NA	NA	TRBV5-1
TGTGCCAGCAGTCCCACCCGGTTAGCGCCGAGTGAGCAGTTCTTC	CASSPTRLAPSEQFF	TRBJ2-1	NA	NA	TRBV6-5
TGCAGTGCTAGTTTCGGCGAGCAGTACTTC	CSASFGEQYF	TRBJ2-7	NA	few	TRBV20-1
TGTGCCAGCAGTTTACAGGGGAACACCGGGGAGCTGTTTTTT	CASSLQGNTGELFF	TRBJ2-2	NA	NA	TRBV11-1
TGTGCCAGCAGTGCTGACAGTAGGTCCCCTGAAGCTTTCTTT	CASSADSRSPEAFF	TRBJ1-1	NA	NA	TRBV9
TGTGCCAGCACCCCCACGGGGACACCCACCGGGGAGCTGTTTTTT	CASTPTGTPTGELFF	TRBJ2-2	NA	NA	TRBV6-5
TGTGCCAGCACTCGAGCAGGGAACTCCTACGAGCAGTACTTC	CASTRAGNSYEQYF	TRBJ2-7	NA	NA	TRBV7-9
TGTGCCAGCAGTGAAACAGGAAGCTCCTACGAGCAGTACTTC	CASSETGSSYEQYF	TRBJ2-7	NA	few	TRBV6-1
TGTGCCAGCAGCTCCGGGACAGGAGCCTACGAGCAGTACTTC	CASSSGTGAYEQYF	TRBJ2-7	TRBD1	NA	TRBV11-3
TGTGCCAGCAGCCGGACAGGGGCCTATGGCTACACCTTC	CASSRTGAYGYTF	TRBJ1-2	TRBD1	NA	TRBV7-2
TGTGCCAGCAGCCAGGGTAACCAGCCCCAGCATTTT	CASSQGNQPQHF	TRBJ1-5	NA	NA	TRBV13
TGTGCCAGCAGCGACAGCACGAATGAAAAACTGTTTTTT	CASSDSTNEKLFF	TRBJ1-4	NA	NA	TRBV28
TGTGCCAGCAGAACTAGCGGAGGAGGGCACGAGCAGTACTTC	CASRTSGGGHEQYF	TRBJ2-7	TRBD2	few	TRBV2
TGTGCCAGCACGTGGACAGAGGGGGAAAAACTGTTTTTT	CASTWTEGEKLFF	TRBJ1-4	NA	NA	TRBV6-1
TGTGCCAGCGGTGACAGGGAAGCAGGTGAAAAACTGTTTTTT	CASGDREAGEKLFF	TRBJ1-4	TRBD1	NA	TRBV6-1
TGCGCCAGCAGCACGGGACTAGCGGGAGGAAGGGAGCTGTTTTTT	CASSTGLAGGRELFF	TRBJ2-2	TRBD2	NA	TRBV10-2
TGTGCCAGCAGTTTAGGGGGCATCTACACAGATACGCAGTATTTT	CASSLGGIYTDTQYF	TRBJ2-3	NA	NA	TRBV27
TGTGCCAGTAGTATAGGTCAGAAATCCATGAACACTGAAGCTTTCTTT	CASSIGQKSMNTEAFF	TRBJ1-1	NA	NA	TRBV19
TGTGCCAGCAGCTACACCGGGGGACTCCCCACTGAAGCTTTCTTT	CASSYTGGLPTEAFF	TRBJ1-1	NA	NA	TRBV7-3
TGTGCCAGCAGCCCAAGCAGGGCTACTAGCACAGATACGCAGTATTTT	CASSPSRATSTDTQYF	TRBJ2-3	NA	NA	TRBV7-2
TGTGCCAGCAGCTTGCAAGGACTAGCTTTAACCGGGGAGCTGTTTTTT	CASSLQGLALTGELFF	TRBJ2-2	TRBD2	NA	TRBV5-5
TGTGCCTGGCGCGAGCGGACCACCTACGAGCAGTACTTC	CAWRERTTYEQYF	TRBJ2-7	NA	once	TRBV30
TGCGCCAGCAGCCTATACCGAGCGGGGGGTAGCACAGATACGCAGTATTTT	CASSLYRAGGSTDTQYF	TRBJ2-3	TRBD2	NA	TRBV4-1
TGTGCCAGCAGTGAGGGGAGCTTCTCTGGAAACACCATATATTTT	CASSEGSFSGNTIYF	TRBJ1-3	NA	NA	TRBV6-1
TGTGCCAGCAGCGGATCGGACAGGGGGCTGTTGGAGACCCAGTACTTC	CASSGSDRGLLETQYF	TRBJ2-5	TRBD1	NA	TRBV5-6
TGTGCCAGCAGACTCGCAGGGGGCTCTGGAAACACCATATATTTT	CASRLAGGSGNTIYF	TRBJ1-3	TRBD1	NA	TRBV7-2
TGTGCCAGCAGCCAAGTGGTCGGGGTTAGTGGCTACACCTTC	CASSQVVGVSGYTF	TRBJ1-2	NA	once	TRBV4-2
TGTGCCAGCAGTGCCCCTAGCGGGGGGGCGGGTGAGCAGTTCTTC	CASSAPSGGAGEQFF	TRBJ2-1	TRBD2	NA	TRBV2
TGTGCCAGCAGCGCCGGGGGAAACACTGAAGCTTTCTTT	CASSAGGNTEAFF	TRBJ1-1	NA	NA	TRBV7-3
TGTGCCAGCAGCTTAGGCCCAGGGGTACAAGAGACCCAGTACTTC	CASSLGPGVQETQYF	TRBJ2-5	NA	NA	TRBV7-9
TGTGCCAGCAGCGTAGCCCTCAATCCGACAGGAGGAAAACTGTTTTTT	CASSVALNPTGGKLFF	TRBJ1-4	NA	NA	TRBV9
TGTGCCAGCAGCTTAAGACAGAGAGGCACAGATACGCAGTATTTT	CASSLRQRGTDTQYF	TRBJ2-3	NA	NA	TRBV5-6
TGTGCCAGCAGCCCCTGGGGAGGGGGAGAGACCCAGTACTTC	CASSPWGGGETQYF	TRBJ2-5	NA	few	TRBV9
TGTGCCAGCAGCCTCGGAGGGGAATTCTACGAGCAGTACTTC	CASSLGGEFYEQYF	TRBJ2-7	NA	few	TRBV11-3
TGTGCCACCAGCAGAGATGGGGGACTAGCGGGAGGGCCAAGCGGCAATGAGCAGTTCTTC	CATSRDGGLAGGPSGNEQFF	TRBJ2-1	TRBD2	NA	TRBV15